This TCR beta chain was recorded in a study of blood T cell repertoires in COVID-19 (dated by TCRdb to about 2020). Regarding the research as a whole: Samples from collaborators originated in the United States, Italy and Spain and spanned both the acute and convalescent phases of COVID-19. The prospective study material was composed of cDNA or gDNA derived from T cells, B-cell-depleted T cells, or PBMCs. Deeply sampled blood TCRbeta repertoires from subjects exposed to, actively infected with, or recovered from COVID-19 were included in the dataset. The repertoires were made available in a free public database intended to serve as a resource for research on the immune response to SARS-CoV-2. The samples were drawn from the first 160 participants of the ongoing ImmuneRACE study and from some 1,300 subjects provided by 6 global collaborators. A de-identified subject ID, COVID-19 status, age in years and sex were almost always included in the sample metadata. HLA class I and class II types, where available, came from metadata supplied by the sample provider rather than from assay-based typing.

Here V drops 4 bases and J drops 2 bases, and the junction holds 2 bases not matched to any gene. Sequences SNHLY (CDR1) and FYNNEI (CDR2) are obtained from the germline V gene. The CDR3 sequence holds 16 residues, the cysteine and phenylalanine included. CDR3 DNA is the only sequence kept; it has 48 bases, read in frame from the first base. The immunoSEQ Assay, a bias-controlled multiplex PCR, was used to amplify TCRbeta CDR3 regions from genomic DNA. The paper's processing steps were these. The number of nucleated cells in each sample was estimated by amplification of reference gene primers within the assay. To quantify the absolute abundance of each unique TCRbeta CDR3 rearrangement, sequence reads were collapsed and filtered. Productive Simpson clonality was computed per sample as the square root of Simpson's diversity index over productive rearrangements. TCRdb stores this immuneACCESS table with in-frame sequences only. Part of the clones is absent; in the studies checked, under half of the shortfall reflects unresolved V genes, and no reason is known for the rest. Clonal size and the V and J genes are those of that table, whereas D and trimming came from the DNA. The sample records about 380,000 clones, more than 75% of which are singletons. 3% of the sample goes to the ten largest clones.

On this clone: Which antigen it targets is not known. No base quality information exists; no much larger clone differs at one position.

Study-level results and caveats: The quantity of clinical and demographic metadata differed by source and by participant and was supplied without curation.

In the prospective study, participants were roughly 18 to 100 years old, resided in about two dozen geographic areas of the United States, and were enrolled through a virtual design. In the prospective study, participants were assigned to cohorts based on the clinical history participants reported in a screening survey and a study questionnaire. For ImmuneRACE Cohort 3, a participant was defined as recovered based on two consecutive negative NP/OP PCR tests, clearance by a healthcare professional, or resolution of symptoms. Each participant in the prospective study had whole blood, serum and a nasopharyngeal or oropharyngeal swab collected by mobile phlebotomists. Prospective study participants could optionally give additional blood draws and questionnaires over an approximately two-month period. Before DNA extraction, prospective study blood samples were shipped either frozen or at room temperature.

The receptor was derived from a woman in her 30s who had recovered from COVID-19. The chain links TRBV2 with TRBJ2-3; 14 central bases correspond to TRBD2. The sample taken for sequencing was PBMCs or T cells enriched from blood (not recorded which). The CDR3 protein is CASSGLAGGYTDTQYF. The DNA reads as follows: TGTGCCAGCAGTGGACTAGCGGGGGGGTACACAGATACGCAGTATTTT.